This T cell receptor (beta chain) appears in the sequencing data of a study of T cell responses to AZD1222 COVID-19 vaccine. TCRdb's copy holds only in-frame clones and misses some; the assay was immunoSEQ multiplex PCR. Of around 50,000 clones listed, about 86% were seen once; the top ten hold 10%. This CDR3 region has 17 residues. The V end lost 0 bases, the J end lost 0 bases, and 11 bases lay between the germline ends. Looked up from germline, CDR1 is LNHNV and CDR2 is YYDKDF (reference sequence). Study conclusions and caveats: Spike-spanning, vaccine-associated CD4 TCRs were dominant at 160-218 and 743-854. None of the repertoires were sampled until the peak T cell response had passed.

A note on this clone: Antigen: not known.

The V call is TRBV15, the J call TRBJ2-2, with D possibly TRBD2 on 7 matching bases. The receptor was isolated from an adult in good health. The sequenced sample was peripheral blood, obtained on day 0 of AZD1222 vaccination. This CDR3 is CATSREAGAPNTGELFF. The CDR3 nucleotides read TGTGCCACCAGCAGAGAGGCGGGGGCCCCGAACACCGGGGAGCTGTTTTTT.